What follows are 20 T cell receptor beta chains derived from one specimen sequenced in a study of blood T cell repertoires in COVID-19 (TCRdb year 2020). Library preparation was by the immunoSEQ multiplex PCR assay. TCRdb re-hosts the immuneACCESS table, in-frame sequences only. Its copies lack some clones; in the studies checked, an unresolved V gene accounts for under half of them, and the cause for the rest is not known. This sample is represented by 55,000 to 75,000 clones; about 68% of them were singletons. The ten biggest clones cover about a third of the sample. Sequenced sample: peripheral blood. The receptors originated from an older woman with acute or convalescent COVID-19.

This clone was found once. The chain has TRBV28 and TRBJ2-2; 8 nucleotides match TRBD1. The CDR3 totals 18 residues. Trimming cost V 4 bases and J 5 bases; bases outside gene matches: 15. Looked up from germline, CDR1 is MDHEN and CDR2 is SYDVKM. The CDR3 bases are TGTGCCAGCAGTTACTCAGGGGGCCTAGGGGGAGATACCGGGGAGCTGTTTTTT. Translation gives CASSYSGGLGGDTGELFF.

The V and J genes are TRBV7-2 and TRBJ1-4; D gene uncertain. CDR3 length: 15 residues. CDR1 and CDR2 (germline): SGHTA, FQGNSA. V lost 5 bases and J lost 5, with 15 bases in between. CDR3 residues: CASSPRHAPNEKLFF. CDR3 nucleotide sequence: TGTGCCAGCAGCCCCCGACATGCCCCGAATGAAAAACTGTTTTTT.

This chain uses TRBV4-1 with TRBJ2-6, with D possibly matching TRBD1 (6 bases). V lost 3 bases and J 1 base, leaving 13 bases between the germline ends. Germline V gene lookup returns CDR1 MGHRA and CDR2 YSYEKL. The CDR3 sequence is 17 residues long. CDR3 sequence (DNA): TGCGCCAGCAGCCAGGCCCTCACAGGGTCTGGGGCCAACGTCCTGACTTTC. It codes for CASSQALTGSGANVLTF.

This chain connects TRBV5-6 to TRBJ1-5; the D is unclear. Between the trimmed V and J ends, which lost 2 bases and 1 base, there was a span of 4 bases. This CDR3 comprises 13 residues. Looked up from germline, CDR1 is SGHDT and CDR2 is YYEEEE. CDR3 DNA: TGTGCCAGCAGCTTTTCGAGCAATCAGCCCCAGCATTTT. Protein product: CASSFSSNQPQHF.

This clone was observed a few times. This chain joins TRBV6-5 and TRBJ2-1; D is unresolved. Looked up from germline, CDR1 is MNHEY and CDR2 is SVGAGI. This CDR3 has 11 amino acids. V lost 7 bases and J lost 4, with 5 bases in between. The CDR3 nucleotides are TGTGCCAGCAAACAGTACAATGAGCAGTTCTTC. Translated, it gives CASKQYNEQFF.

J is TRBJ2-5 and V is TRBV5-6; weak D call: TRBD1 (6 bases). Germline V gene lookup returns CDR1 SGHDT and CDR2 YYEEEE. The V gene lost 4 bases and the J gene lost 10 bases, with 17 bases spanning the gap. The CDR3 totals 13 residues. The DNA of the CDR3 is TGTGCCAGCAGCGTGGACAGAGAGATGGGCCAGTACTTC. Its protein is CASSVDREMGQYF.

The chain uses TRBV6-1 and TRBJ2-2; the match to TRBD1 covers 8 bases. Germline trimming cut 3 bases from V and 7 bases from J; bases unmatched to any gene: 7. The germline gives CDR1 MNHNS, CDR2 SASEGT. CDR3 length: 15 amino acids. The CDR3 reads CASSEGSGGLGELFF. The CDR3 DNA reads as TGTGCCAGCAGTGAGGGCTCAGGGGGCCTCGGGGAGCTGTTTTTT.

In its sample, this clone was seen a few times. The chain recombines TRBV6-5 with TRBJ1-1; TRBD1 might be the D (6 bases). V was shortened by 2 bases and J by 0 bases, with 10 bases between the two germline ends. The CDR3 loop spans 15 amino acids. Germline V gives CDR1 MNHEY, CDR2 SVGAGI. The CDR3 loop reads CASSYGGAVNTEAFF. CDR3 coding DNA: TGTGCCAGCAGTTACGGGGGCGCTGTGAACACTGAAGCTTTCTTT.

The V call is TRBV10-1, the J call TRBJ2-7, with 8 bases that match TRBD1. CDR3 length: 17 amino acids. V lost 2 bases and J lost 4; bases outside the gene matches: 13. CDR1 and CDR2 from the germline V gene are WNHNN and SYGVQD (reference sequence). CDR3 nucleotide sequence: TGCGCCAGCAGTGAGCAACCGATCAGGGGGCGCGGGTACGAGCAGTACTTC. Translated: CASSEQPIRGRGYEQYF.

The CDR3 is CATRSRTGLAGGPTDTQYF. The CDR3 DNA reads TGTGCCACCAGGTCCCGGACGGGACTAGCGGGAGGGCCAACAGATACGCAGTATTTT. The V gene is TRBV24-1, the J gene TRBJ2-3; 16 nucleotides agree with TRBD2. The CDR3 has 19 amino acids. V lost 7 bases and J lost 3; bases outside the gene matches: 12. In germline, CDR1 is KGHDR, CDR2 SFDVKD.

The rearrangement links TRBV9 to TRBJ2-3; D is perhaps TRBD2 (5 bases). Trimming shortened V by 3 bases and J by 4 bases, and 12 bases separated the two germline ends. The germline V gene has CDR1 SGDLS and CDR2 YYNGEE. The CDR3 consists of 14 residues. CDR3 protein: CASSARVPPDTQYF. CDR3 bases: TGTGCCAGCAGCGCGAGGGTCCCCCCAGATACGCAGTATTTT.

Only a few counts were recorded for this clone. The rearrangement joins TRBV29-1 to TRBJ2-1, with TRBD2 matching 9 bases. The J segment lost 8 bases and the V segment lost 6 bases, leaving 17 bases of the junction unmatched. Per the germline V gene, CDR1 is SQVTM and CDR2 is ANQGSEA. CDR3 length equals 16 residues. The CDR3 nucleotides read TGCAGCGTCATCGTCGAGCGGGGGGCAGGTAGGGATGAGCAGTTCTTC. Translated, it gives CSVIVERGAGRDEQFF.

A few counts support this clone. The chain employs TRBV2 and TRBJ2-3, with 7 nucleotides matching TRBD1. Germline V gene lookup returns CDR1 SNHLY and CDR2 FYNNEI. J was trimmed by 2 bases and V by 6 bases; bases with no gene match: 5. This CDR3 has 14 residues. The DNA of the CDR3 is TGTGCCAGCAGGGACAGGACGTCCACAGATACGCAGTATTTT. It is translated as CASRDRTSTDTQYF.

This clone was picked up one time. CDR3 residues: CASRRTGPGDAEAFF. Written as DNA, the CDR3 is TGCGCCAGCCGGCGGACAGGGCCTGGGGACGCTGAAGCTTTCTTT. The chain employs TRBV5-1 and TRBJ1-1, with 8 bases fitting TRBD1. This CDR3 has 15 amino acids. The V gene's germline CDR1 is SGHRS and CDR2 YFSETQ. V shed 7 bases, J shed 6 bases, and the junction held 14 bases outside the gene matches.

The CDR3 sequence: CASSVGLVRHLAEQFF. CDR3 nucleotides: TGTGCCAGCAGTGTGGGACTAGTCCGTCATTTGGCTGAGCAGTTCTTC. The chain couples TRBV6-1 to TRBJ2-1; 8 nucleotides agree with TRBD2. CDR3 size: 16 residues. The V segment lost 4 bases and the J segment 9 bases; nucleotides outside the gene matches: 14. Germline-derived CDR1 and CDR2 are MNHNS and SASEGT.

This chain uses TRBV19 with TRBJ2-1; 7 bases align to TRBD1. Germline V gene data show CDR1 as LNHDA and CDR2 as SQIVND (reference sequence). This CDR3 is 14 amino acids long. The V and J ends lost 4 bases and 6 bases, in that order; junction bases with no gene match: 6. For the CDR3, the DNA is TGTGCCAGTAGTACCCACACAGGGGCCAATGAGCAGTTCTTC. Its protein product is CASSTHTGANEQFF.

V and J are TRBV4-3 and TRBJ1-5; D may be TRBD1 (5 bases). The CDR3 contains 15 residues. Germline V gene sequence: CDR1 LGHNA, CDR2 YSLEER. Trimming cost V 0 bases and J 6 bases, with 12 bases left between them. This CDR3 is CASSQEVGEGQPQHF. The CDR3 DNA follows: TGCGCCAGCAGCCAAGAGGTAGGGGAGGGTCAGCCCCAGCATTTT.

CDR3 bases: TGTGCCAGCAGTTGGAGCGGGAGAAAGGGCCAAGAGACCCAGTACTTC. Translating it yields CASSWSGRKGQETQYF. The chain links TRBV6-5 to TRBJ2-5, with TRBD2 matching 8 bases. Germline V gives CDR1 MNHEY, CDR2 SVGAGI. J lost 1 base, V lost 4 bases, and 8 bases had no gene match. This CDR3 has 16 residues.

The chain recombines TRBV5-1 with TRBJ1-4; weak D call: TRBD1 (5 bases). The germline V and J ends were trimmed by 5 bases and 5 bases, with 10 bases remaining between them. CDR1 is SGHRS, CDR2 YFSETQ, per germline. This CDR3 is built from 13 residues. For the CDR3, the DNA is TGCGCCAGCAGGCGGGGCTCGAATGAAAAACTGTTTTTT. It encodes CASRRGSNEKLFF.

The gene calls are TRBV5-1 and TRBJ1-3; D call uncertain. This CDR3 has 14 amino acids. Germline CDR1 and CDR2: SGHRS and YFSETQ. Trimming stripped 1 base from V and 4 bases from J, with 9 bases between. CDR3 bases: TGCGCCAGCAGCTTGTCTGTATCGGGAAACACCATATATTTT. Translated: CASSLSVSGNTIYF. The whole variable domain, remainder taken from reference TRBV5-1 and TRBJ1-3, is KAGVTQTPRYLIKTRGQQVTLSCSPISGHRSVSWYQQTPGQGLQFLFEYFSETQRNKGNFPGRFSGRQFSNSRSEMNVSTLELGDSALYLCASSLSVSGNTIYFGEGSWLTVV.